This T cell receptor beta chain was documented in a study of blood T cell repertoires in COVID-19. Study in general: From T cells, B-cell-depleted T cells, or PBMCs came the material, which was cDNA or gDNA.

Trimming shortened V by 2 bases and J by 8 bases, and 10 bases separated the two germline ends. In germline, CDR1 is SGDLS, CDR2 YYNGEE. The CDR3 has 12 residues. Authors' analysis steps: Nucleated cell number was recorded as an estimate derived from reference gene primer amplification. The data were produced by immunoSEQ multiplex PCR, yet TCRdb's version contains in-frame clones alone and is incomplete. The V and J calls and the clone size are those of that table, but D and trimming were determined from the DNA. The sample carries approximately 300,000 clones, over 70% recorded once. The material sequenced was peripheral blood. The receptor's source is a woman aged 50 to 60 with acute or convalescent COVID-19. The chain uses TRBV9 and TRBJ1-2; tentative D call: TRBD1 (5 bases). For the CDR3, the DNA is TGTGCCAGCAGCGTCGGGGGTCACGGCTACACCTTC. Protein sequence: CASSVGGHGYTF.